The next 11 T cell receptor beta chains were all read from a single sample in a study of molecular identifiers for immune sequencing clone quantification. TCRdb reprocessed the PCR reads with MiXCR, giving one entry per CDR3 protein. The sample has approximately 590,000 distinct CDR3 sequences, 25% seen once. What was sequenced was naive CD8+ T cells from blood, with Jurkat cell RNA spiked in. The subset: FACS-sorted CD8+CD4-CCR7+CD45RA+ naive T cells. The receptors were gathered from a human donor in good health. Some libraries in this study had Jurkat cell RNA spiked in.

The chain uses TRBV12-3 or TRBV12-4 and TRBJ2-7; D uncertain. V gave up 1 base and J gave up 2 bases, with 12 bases separating them. The CDR3 runs to 15 residues. DNA for the CDR3: TGTGCCAGCAGTTTAGGACTGGTCATCACCTACGAGCAGTACTTC. This codes for CASSLGLVITYEQYF.

This clonotype was observed a few times. This clone may be a read error of a much larger clone one base away. V is TRBV7-8 and J is TRBJ1-5, with D unresolved. Germline V gives CDR1 SGHVS, CDR2 FQNEAQ. CDR3 length: 12 amino acids. This chain's CDR3 is CASSLWNQPQQF. As DNA, the CDR3 is TGTGCCAGCAGCTTATGGAATCAGCCCCAGCAGTTT.

J is TRBJ2-7 and V is TRBV11-2, with 8 bases identical to TRBD1. Germline CDR1 is SGHAT and CDR2 is FQNNGV. The CDR3 length is 16 residues. V lost 4 bases, J lost 2 bases, and 10 bases stayed unmatched. CDR3 amino acids: CASSSAGDRTPYEQYF. CDR3 DNA sequence: TGTGCCAGCAGCTCCGCCGGGGACAGGACCCCCTACGAGCAGTACTTC. The whole variable domain, remainder taken from reference TRBV11-2 and TRBJ2-7, is EAGVAQSPRYKIIEKRQSVAFWCNPISGHATLYWYQQILGQGPKLLIQFQNNGVVDDSQLPKDRFSAERLKGVDSTLKIQPAKLEDSAVYLCASSSAGDRTPYEQYFGPGTRLTVT.

Comments on this clonotype: At one boundary the junction diverges from the germline segment, which might be a read error. The gene calls are TRBV20-1 and TRBJ1-1; D gene unclear. From germline, CDR1 is DFQATT and CDR2 SNEGSKA (reference sequence). The CDR3 spans 12 residues. Here the CDR3 reads CSVLEPAAGASF. In DNA form, the CDR3 reads TGCAGTGTTCTAGAGCCGGCGGCGGGAGCTTCCTTT.

This clonotype occurred many times. This chain uses TRBV11-2 with TRBJ2-7, with 9 bases matching TRBD2. The CDR3 loop spans 15 amino acids. The germline CDR1 and CDR2 sequences are SGHAT and FQNNGV. V was clipped by 5 bases and J by 4 bases; unmatched bases: 9. CDR3 in amino acids: CASSLRTSAPYEQYF. The CDR3 DNA reads as TGTGCCAGCAGCCTACGGACTAGCGCCCCATACGAGCAGTACTTC. The entire variable domain, with the rest obtained from reference TRBV11-2 and TRBJ2-7, is as follows: EAGVAQSPRYKIIEKRQSVAFWCNPISGHATLYWYQQILGQGPKLLIQFQNNGVVDDSQLPKDRFSAERLKGVDSTLKIQPAKLEDSAVYLCASSLRTSAPYEQYFGPGTRLTVT.

This clonotype occurred many times. The V call is TRBV6-1, the J call TRBJ1-1; possibly TRBD1 for D (5 bases). Germline CDR1 is MNHNS and CDR2 is SASEGT. CDR3 length: 14 residues. Trimming removed 4 bases from V and 4 bases from J, with 13 bases in between. CDR3 loop: CASSGRDGITEAFF. In nucleotides, the CDR3 is TGTGCCAGCAGTGGGCGGGACGGTATCACTGAAGCTTTCTTT.

With regard to this clonotype: This likely comes from a read error, as the CDR3 has no conserved phenylalanine or tryptophan at its end. This chain's CDR3 is CASSLGVDQPQHL. In DNA form, the CDR3 reads TGTGCCAGCAGCTTAGGGGTAGATCAGCCCCAGCATCTT. The chain employs TRBV13 and TRBJ1-5, with D hard to call. Germline-derived CDR1 and CDR2 are PRHDT and FYEKMQ (reference sequence). This CDR3 spans 13 amino acids. Trimming cost V 0 bases and J 5 bases, with 5 bases left between them.

This clonotype has more than one count but fewer than ten. V usage is TRBV30 and J usage is TRBJ1-4; 7 bases are a match to TRBD1. Germline-derived CDR1 and CDR2 are GTSNPN and SVGIG (reference sequence). This CDR3 region has 12 residues. J lost 15 bases, V lost 2 bases, and 9 bases had no gene match. The DNA for the CDR3 is TGTGCCTGGAGTCTCGGACAGGAGGGTTTGTTTTTT. Its protein product is CAWSLGQEGLFF.

This clonotype was seen a few times. The junction and the germline gene differ at one end; a read error may be behind it. The chain carries TRBV20-1 and TRBJ2-5, with no clear D. Germline values: CDR1 DFQATT, CDR2 SNEGSKA (reference sequence). This CDR3 comprises 15 residues. CDR3 coding DNA: TGCAGTGCCAGAGAAGGCCTTACCAGGCAAGAGACCCAGTACTTC. It codes for CSAREGLTRQETQYF.

To note about this clonotype: This could be a read error, since a much larger clone is one nucleotide away. This chain connects TRBV12-3 or TRBV12-4 to TRBJ1-4; the D is unclear. This CDR3 is 13 amino acids long. CDR3: CASSWELNEKLLF. The CDR3 bases are TGTGCCAGCAGCTGGGAGCTTAATGAAAAACTGCTTTTT.

This clonotype was detected a few times. This sequence joins TRBV19 and TRBJ2-6; no definite D call. The CDR3 is made up of 19 amino acids. Looked up from germline, CDR1 is LNHDA and CDR2 is SQIVND (reference sequence). Deletions cut 3 bases from V and 4 bases from J, with 22 bases between. Written as DNA, the CDR3 is TGTGCCAGTAGTATTTCGACTGTCCAAGCCTCTGAGGGGGCCAACGTCCTGACTTTC. Amino acids: CASSISTVQASEGANVLTF.